Shown below are 20 T cell receptor beta chains from a single sample sequenced in a study of T cell responses to AZD1222 COVID-19 vaccine. Only in-frame clones appear in the TCRdb table, and some are missing; sequencing was by immunoSEQ multiplex PCR. The table has some 79,000 clones, 75% to 90% seen once. The sequences come from peripheral blood, collected 28 days after the second AZD1222 dose. The receptors stem from an adult who received the AZD1222 COVID-19 vaccine.

This clone was seen just once. The chain combines TRBV7-9 with TRBJ2-2; no firm D call. The germline V gene encodes CDR1 SEHNR and CDR2 FQNEAQ (reference sequence). The ends were cut back, 3 bases at V and 4 bases at J, with 9 bases in the middle. The CDR3 extends over 14 amino acids. This chain's CDR3 is CASSLDVRTGELFF. The CDR3 region has the DNA TGTGCCAGCAGCTTGGATGTTCGCACCGGGGAGCTGTTTTTT.

CDR3 region: CAIRSGTRNTEAFF. DNA of the CDR3: TGTGCCATCAGGAGTGGGACACGGAACACTGAAGCTTTCTTT. The J gene is TRBJ1-1, the V gene TRBV10-3; D perhaps matches TRBD1 (6 bases). V lost 6 bases to trimming and J lost 1 base, with 12 bases between them. CDR1 and CDR2 from the germline V gene are ENHRY and SYGVKD. The CDR3 runs to 14 residues.

This chain uses TRBV28 with TRBJ1-4; 7 bases agree with TRBD1. This CDR3 is built from 16 residues. In germline, CDR1 is MDHEN, CDR2 SYDVKM. V shed 5 bases, J shed 7 bases, and the junction held 13 bases outside the gene matches. CDR3 DNA sequence: TGTGCCAGCAGTCCCCAGGACAGGCCACGGAGTGAAAAACTGTTTTTT. Its translation: CASSPQDRPRSEKLFF.

V and J are TRBV5-4 and TRBJ1-2; D is possibly TRBD1 (5 bases). CDR3 length: 14 amino acids. The germline gives CDR1 SGHNT, CDR2 YYREEE (reference sequence). V was pared by 4 bases and J by 5 bases, with 15 bases between. Written as DNA, the CDR3 is TGTGCCAGCAGCCCGGGACTGGGGGAGTATGGCTACACCTTC. Residues: CASSPGLGEYGYTF. The variable domain in full, completed from reference TRBV5-4 and TRBJ1-2, reads ETGVTQSPTHLIKTRGQQVTLRCSSQSGHNTVSWYQQALGQGPQFIFQYYREEENGRGNFPPRFSGLQFPNYSSELNVNALELDDSALYLCASSPGLGEYGYTFGSGTRLTVV.

The gene calls are TRBV5-1 and TRBJ2-4; 8 bases are shared with TRBD2. J gave up 9 bases and V 4 bases, and 9 bases lay outside the gene matches. This CDR3 has 14 amino acids. Germline CDR1 SGHRS, CDR2 YFSETQ. CDR3: CASSIGTSETIQYF. CDR3 DNA sequence: TGCGCCAGCAGCATCGGGACTAGTGAAACCATTCAGTACTTC. Full variable domain (missing parts from reference TRBV5-1 and TRBJ2-4): KAGVTQTPRYLIKTRGQQVTLSCSPISGHRSVSWYQQTPGQGLQFLFEYFSETQRNKGNFPGRFSGRQFSNSRSEMNVSTLELGDSALYLCASSIGTSETIQYFGAGTRLSVL.

The V and J genes are TRBV7-9 and TRBJ2-3, with D unresolved. V lost 7 bases and J 5 bases, leaving 13 bases between the germline ends. The germline V gene has CDR1 SEHNR and CDR2 FQNEAQ (reference sequence). CDR3 length: 13 residues. The CDR3 coding sequence is TGTGCCAGCATGAAGGGCCTTGGAGATACGCAGTATTTT. This gives the protein CASMKGLGDTQYF. The variable domain in full, with the rest retrieved from reference TRBV7-9 and TRBJ2-3, is DTGVSQNPRHKITKRGQNVTFRCDPISEHNRLYWYRQTLGQGPEFLTYFQNEAQLEKSRLLSDRFSAERPKGSFSTLEIQRTEQGDSAMYLCASMKGLGDTQYFGPGTRLTVL.

The chain links TRBV3-1 (or the pseudogene TRBV3-2) to TRBJ2-2; TRBD2 agrees at 11 bases. V lost 4 bases to trimming and J lost 6 bases; unmatched junction nucleotides: 7. Germline values: CDR1 LGHDT, CDR2 YNNKEL (reference sequence). The CDR3 is 16 amino acids. In nucleotides, the CDR3 is TGTGCCAGCAGCCCATTCCTAGCGGGAGGATCCGGGGAGCTGTTTTTT. Its protein product is CASSPFLAGGSGELFF.

This clone was detected once. The chain has TRBV2 and TRBJ2-5, with unresolved D. This CDR3 has 13 amino acids. Trimming took 6 bases from V and 2 from J, leaving 10 bases between them. In germline, CDR1 is SNHLY, CDR2 FYNNEI. CDR3 sequence: CASRPAAQETQYF. CDR3 in DNA: TGTGCCAGCAGACCGGCAGCTCAAGAGACCCAGTACTTC.

J is TRBJ2-5 and V is TRBV4-3; 10 nucleotides match TRBD2. Unmatched junction bases numbered 8, after V lost 3 bases and J lost 4 bases. The CDR3 sequence is 16 residues long. The germline V gene has CDR1 LGHNA and CDR2 YSLEER. In DNA form, the CDR3 reads TGCGCCAGCAGCCAGCAAGCGGGAGGGCCGAGAGAGACCCAGTACTTC. This sequence encodes CASSQQAGGPRETQYF.

V usage is TRBV28 and J usage is TRBJ2-7; no definite D call. Germline loops: CDR1 MDHEN, CDR2 SYDVKM. Deletions cut 3 bases from V and 7 bases from J, with 19 bases between. The CDR3 spans 15 residues. The CDR3 loop is CASSFSVETRWEQYF. In DNA, the CDR3 is TGTGCCAGCAGTTTTTCGGTAGAGACCCGCTGGGAGCAGTACTTC.

The chain recombines TRBV19 with TRBJ2-3; 9 bases map to TRBD2. The V segment lost 9 bases and the J segment 5 bases; nucleotides outside the gene matches: 9. The germline V gene encodes CDR1 LNHDA and CDR2 SQIVND (reference sequence). This CDR3 spans 14 amino acids. The CDR3 DNA reads TGTGCCAGGACTAGCGGCCCAGGGGGAGATACGCAGTATTTT. Translating it yields CARTSGPGGDTQYF.

The gene calls are TRBV7-2 and TRBJ1-1, with unresolved D. V was trimmed by 1 base and J by 10 bases, leaving 19 bases between them. CDR1 and CDR2 from the germline V gene are SGHTA and FQGNSA. The CDR3 length is 15 residues. The CDR3 DNA reads as TGTGCCAGCAGCTTAGAGCGAGGCGTTAGAGCGGTAGCTTTCTTT. This translates into CASSLERGVRAVAFF. Combining the CDR3 with reference TRBV7-2 and TRBJ1-1 gives the whole variable domain GAGVSQSPSNKVTEKGKDVELRCDPISGHTALYWYRQSLGQGLEFLIYFQGNSAPDKSGLPSDRFSAERTGGSVSTLTIQRTQQEDSAVYLCASSLERGVRAVAFFGQGTRLTVV.

This clone was seen once. J is TRBJ1-5 and V is TRBV5-1, with 10 positions matching TRBD1. The CDR3 spans 15 residues. Germline V gene lookup returns CDR1 SGHRS and CDR2 YFSETQ. V gave up 3 bases and J gave up 4 bases; unmatched junction bases: 4. As DNA, the CDR3 is TGCGCCAGCAGCTCCGGGACAGGGGTTAATCAGCCCCAGCATTTT. Its translation: CASSSGTGVNQPQHF.

This chain joins TRBV28 and TRBJ2-7; D is perhaps TRBD1 or TRBD2 (5 bases each). CDR1 and CDR2 (germline): MDHEN, SYDVKM. This CDR3 has 14 residues. V dropped 6 bases and J dropped 0 bases, with 12 bases sitting between them. CDR3 DNA: TGTGCCAGCAGGGCCACCGGGGCCTCCTACGAGCAGTACTTC. Translated, it gives CASRATGASYEQYF.

The chain has TRBV11-2 and TRBJ1-3; 8 nucleotides agree with TRBD1. CDR1 and CDR2 from the germline V gene are SGHAT and FQNNGV. J was trimmed by 3 bases and V by 2 bases; bases with no gene match: 3. This CDR3 has 15 residues. CDR3 protein: CASSLRQGSGNTIYF. The CDR3 DNA reads TGTGCCAGCAGCTTACGACAGGGGAGTGGAAACACCATATATTTT.

The rearrangement joins TRBV20-1 to TRBJ2-7, with D tentatively TRBD2 (6 bases). Germline V CDR1 and CDR2: DFQATT, SNEGSKA (reference sequence). CDR3 length: 11 residues. The CDR3 sequence: CSARLVNEQYF. The CDR3 region has the DNA TGCAGCGCCCGACTAGTGAACGAGCAGTACTTC.

This clone was recorded once. The J gene is TRBJ2-5, the V gene TRBV10-3; D call uncertain. The CDR3 runs 14 residues. V gave up 2 bases and J gave up 2 bases, with 9 bases separating them. From germline, CDR1 is ENHRY and CDR2 SYGVKD. CDR3 loop: CAISEQQEQETQYF. The DNA for the CDR3 is TGTGCCATCAGTGAGCAACAAGAACAAGAGACCCAGTACTTC.

The chain carries TRBV30 and TRBJ2-3, with 16 bases matching TRBD2. Germline CDR1 is GTSNPN and CDR2 is SVGIG (reference sequence). This CDR3 has 14 amino acids. The J segment lost 8 bases and the V segment lost 5 bases, leaving 4 bases of the junction unmatched. Written as DNA, the CDR3 is TGTGCCTGGGGGACTAGCGGGGGGGCCGTTACGCAGTATTTT. Amino acids: CAWGTSGGAVTQYF.

This clone occurred once. The chain has TRBV5-1 and TRBJ2-2, with D perhaps assigned TRBD1 or TRBD2 (5 bases each). CDR3 length: 16 residues. Germline V gene lookup returns CDR1 SGHRS and CDR2 YFSETQ. With 4 bases removed from V and 1 base from J, the gap between germline ends came to 14 bases. The CDR3 reads CASSLREQGNTGELFF. In DNA, the CDR3 is TGCGCCAGCAGCCTGAGGGAGCAGGGGAACACCGGGGAGCTGTTTTTT.

The chain has TRBV28 and TRBJ1-1; D is unresolved. The germline V and J ends were trimmed by 4 bases and 4 bases, with 4 bases remaining between them. CDR1 MDHEN and CDR2 SYDVKM come from the germline V gene. CDR3 length equals 11 residues. CDR3 in amino acids: CASSSPTEAFF. DNA for the CDR3: TGTGCCAGCAGTTCCCCCACTGAAGCTTTCTTT.